This T cell receptor beta chain was captured in a study of cytomegalovirus exposure and HLA in healthy donors. Study as a whole: Earlier results showed roughly 120 million unique TCR beta sequences derived from about 179 million T cells. Findings and caveats of the study: In a later analysis, a missense DCLRE1C variant was linked to TCR beta V- and J-gene trimming.

PCR involved 60 Vbeta and 13 Jbeta primers. Here immunoSEQ multiplex PCR was the method, and the copy in TCRdb shows in-frame clones only, minus some. The sample gives under 250,000 clones, around three quarters of which show up once; approximately 2% is in the top ten. Turning to this clone: The antigen is unknown.

The receptor comes from a man younger than 45 in good health and CMV-seronegative. The sample comprised PBMCs.

CDR3 amino acids: CAREDGYNEQFF. The DNA for the CDR3 is TGTGCCAGGGAGGACGGGTACAATGAGCAGTTCTTC. This chain connects TRBV2 to TRBJ2-1; a weak D match, TRBD2 (5 bases). Per germline, CDR1 SNHLY and CDR2 FYNNEI. V was clipped by 9 bases and J by 4 bases, with 10 bases between them. The length of the CDR3 is 12 residues.